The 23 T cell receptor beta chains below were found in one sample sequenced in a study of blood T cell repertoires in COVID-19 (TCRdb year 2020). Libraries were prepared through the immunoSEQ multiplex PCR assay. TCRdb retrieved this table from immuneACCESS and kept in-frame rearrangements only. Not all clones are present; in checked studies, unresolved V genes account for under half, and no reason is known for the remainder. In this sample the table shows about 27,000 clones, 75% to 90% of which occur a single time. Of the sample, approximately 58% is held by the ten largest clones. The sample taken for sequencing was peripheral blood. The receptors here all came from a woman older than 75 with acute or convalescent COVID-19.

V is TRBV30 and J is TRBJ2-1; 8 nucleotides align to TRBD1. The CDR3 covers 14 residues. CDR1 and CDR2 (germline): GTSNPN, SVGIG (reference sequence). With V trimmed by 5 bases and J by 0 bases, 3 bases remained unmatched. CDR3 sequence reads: CAWQGASSYNEQFF. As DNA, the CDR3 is TGTGCCTGGCAGGGGGCCAGCTCCTACAATGAGCAGTTCTTC.

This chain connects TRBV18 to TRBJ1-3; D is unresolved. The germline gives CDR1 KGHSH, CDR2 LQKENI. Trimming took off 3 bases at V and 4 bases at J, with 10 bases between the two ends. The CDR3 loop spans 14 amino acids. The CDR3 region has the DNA TGTGCCAGCTCACCCGTCGAGTTCGGAAACACCATATATTTT. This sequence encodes CASSPVEFGNTIYF.

Written as DNA, the CDR3 is TGCGCCAGCAGCTCCAGTGGCAACACTGAAGCTTTCTTT. It yields the protein CASSSSGNTEAFF. The chain carries TRBV5-1 and TRBJ1-1; D unresolved. From germline, CDR1 is SGHRS and CDR2 YFSETQ. This CDR3 is built from 13 residues. V lost 3 bases, J lost 2 bases, and 8 bases lay in between.

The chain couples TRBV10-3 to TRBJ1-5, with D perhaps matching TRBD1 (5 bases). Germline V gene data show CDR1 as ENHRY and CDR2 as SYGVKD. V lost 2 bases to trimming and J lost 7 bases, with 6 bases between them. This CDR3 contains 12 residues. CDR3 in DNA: TGTGCCATCAGTGAGAAGGGGCAGCCCCAGCATTTT. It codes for CAISEKGQPQHF.

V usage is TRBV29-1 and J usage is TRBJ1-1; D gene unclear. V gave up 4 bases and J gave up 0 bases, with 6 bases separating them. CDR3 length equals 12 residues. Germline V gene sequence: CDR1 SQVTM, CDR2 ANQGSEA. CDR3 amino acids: CSVGQMNTEAFF. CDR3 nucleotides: TGCAGCGTTGGGCAAATGAACACTGAAGCTTTCTTT. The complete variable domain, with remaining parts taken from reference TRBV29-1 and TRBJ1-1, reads SAVISQKPSRDICQRGTSLTIQCQVDSQVTMMFWYRQQPGQSLTLIATANQGSEATYESGFVIDKFPISRPNLTFSTLTVSNMSPEDSSIYLCSVGQMNTEAFFGQGTRLTVV.

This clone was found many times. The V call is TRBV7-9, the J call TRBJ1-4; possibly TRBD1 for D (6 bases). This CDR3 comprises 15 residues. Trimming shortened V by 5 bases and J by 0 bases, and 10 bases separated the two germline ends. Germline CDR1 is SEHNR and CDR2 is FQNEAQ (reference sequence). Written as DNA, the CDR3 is TGTGCCAGCAGCCCTAGGGGGTCAACTAATGAAAAACTGTTTTTT. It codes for CASSPRGSTNEKLFF.

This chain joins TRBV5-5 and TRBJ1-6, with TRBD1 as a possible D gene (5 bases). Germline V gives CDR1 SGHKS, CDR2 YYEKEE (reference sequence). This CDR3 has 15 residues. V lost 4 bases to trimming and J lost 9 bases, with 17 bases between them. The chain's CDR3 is CASSPGLFEVSPLHF. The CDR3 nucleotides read TGTGCCAGCAGCCCGGGACTTTTCGAGGTTTCACCCCTCCACTTT.

The CDR3 sequence is CASSRQGGHEQYF. The CDR3 DNA reads as TGTGCCAGCAGCCGACAGGGAGGCCACGAGCAGTACTTC. This chain joins TRBV3-1 (or the pseudogene TRBV3-2) and TRBJ2-7, with D maybe TRBD1 (7 bases). With 4 bases removed from V and 5 bases from J, the gap between germline ends came to 12 bases. The CDR3 loop spans 13 amino acids. The germline gives CDR1 LGHDT, CDR2 YNNKEL (reference sequence).

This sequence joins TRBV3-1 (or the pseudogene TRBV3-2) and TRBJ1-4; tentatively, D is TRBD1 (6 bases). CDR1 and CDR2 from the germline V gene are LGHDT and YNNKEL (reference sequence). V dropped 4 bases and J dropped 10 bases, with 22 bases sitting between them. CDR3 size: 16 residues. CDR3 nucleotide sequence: TGTGCCAGCAGCCTACAACAGGGCGCGCGGGTTGGAAAACTGTTTTTT. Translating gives CASSLQQGARVGKLFF.

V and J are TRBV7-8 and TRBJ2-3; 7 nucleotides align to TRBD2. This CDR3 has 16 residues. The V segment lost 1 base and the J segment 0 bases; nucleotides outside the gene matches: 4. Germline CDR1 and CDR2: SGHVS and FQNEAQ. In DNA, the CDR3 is TGTGCCAGCAGCTTAGAAGTGGGACTAAGCACAGATACGCAGTATTTT. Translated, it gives CASSLEVGLSTDTQYF.

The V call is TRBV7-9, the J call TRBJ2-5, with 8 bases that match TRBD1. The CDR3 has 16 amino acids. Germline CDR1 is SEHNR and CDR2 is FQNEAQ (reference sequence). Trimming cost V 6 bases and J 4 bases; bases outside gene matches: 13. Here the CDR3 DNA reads TGTGCCAGCAGTTACCGTCTTGACAGGGGTTTAGAGACCCAGTACTTC. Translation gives CASSYRLDRGLETQYF.

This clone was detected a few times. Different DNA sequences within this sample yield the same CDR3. This chain's CDR3 is CASSLDPEYGYTF. The CDR3, as DNA: TGCGCCAGCAGCTTGGATCCAGAATATGGCTACACCTTC. This chain connects TRBV5-1 to TRBJ1-2; D uncertain. The V and J ends lost 0 bases and 5 bases respectively, with 8 bases between them. Germline V gene sequence: CDR1 SGHRS, CDR2 YFSETQ. This CDR3 comprises 13 residues. Complete variable domain (other parts from reference TRBV5-1 and TRBJ1-2): KAGVTQTPRYLIKTRGQQVTLSCSPISGHRSVSWYQQTPGQGLQFLFEYFSETQRNKGNFPGRFSGRQFSNSRSEMNVSTLELGDSALYLCASSLDPEYGYTFGSGTRLTVV.

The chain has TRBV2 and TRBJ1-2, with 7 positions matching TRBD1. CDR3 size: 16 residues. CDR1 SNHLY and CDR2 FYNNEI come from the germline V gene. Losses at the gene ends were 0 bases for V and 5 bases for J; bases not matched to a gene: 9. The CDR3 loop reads CASSEADRQGPYGYTF. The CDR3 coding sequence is TGTGCCAGCAGTGAAGCCGACCGACAGGGCCCTTATGGCTACACCTTC.

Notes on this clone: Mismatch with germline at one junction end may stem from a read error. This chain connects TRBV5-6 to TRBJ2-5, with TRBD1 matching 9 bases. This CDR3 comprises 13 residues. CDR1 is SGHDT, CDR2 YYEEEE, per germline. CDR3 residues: CASSLERKTGGDF. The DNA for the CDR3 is TGTGCCAGCAGCTTGGAACGGAAGACAGGGGGTGACTTC.

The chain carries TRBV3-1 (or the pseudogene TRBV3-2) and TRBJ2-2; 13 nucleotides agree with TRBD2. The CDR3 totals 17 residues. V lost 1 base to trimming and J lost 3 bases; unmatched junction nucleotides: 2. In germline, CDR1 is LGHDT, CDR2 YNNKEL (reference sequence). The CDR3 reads CASSQGGLAGYTGELFF. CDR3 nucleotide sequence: TGTGCCAGCAGCCAAGGGGGACTAGCGGGGTACACCGGGGAGCTGTTTTTT.

The CDR3 sequence is CSVKSDSQQLSEAFF. In DNA, the CDR3 is TGCAGCGTAAAGTCGGACAGCCAGCAGCTCAGCGAAGCTTTCTTT. The gene calls are TRBV29-1 and TRBJ1-1; perhaps TRBD1 as D (6 bases). CDR1 is SQVTM, CDR2 ANQGSEA, per germline. This CDR3 is 15 amino acids long. V was shortened by 6 bases and J by 8 bases, with 25 bases between the two germline ends.

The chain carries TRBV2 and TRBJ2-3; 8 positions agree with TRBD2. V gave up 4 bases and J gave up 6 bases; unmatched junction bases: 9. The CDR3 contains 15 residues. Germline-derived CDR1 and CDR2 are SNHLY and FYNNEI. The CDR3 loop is CASSGAGARSDTQYF. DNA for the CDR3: TGTGCCAGCAGTGGAGCGGGAGCACGCTCGGATACGCAGTATTTT.

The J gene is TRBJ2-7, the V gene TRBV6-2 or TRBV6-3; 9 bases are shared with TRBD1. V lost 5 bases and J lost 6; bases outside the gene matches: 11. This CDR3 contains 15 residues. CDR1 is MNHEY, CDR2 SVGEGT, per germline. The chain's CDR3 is CASSLSRTGVGEQYF. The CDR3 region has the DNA TGTGCCAGCAGTCTCTCCCGGACAGGGGTTGGCGAGCAGTACTTC.

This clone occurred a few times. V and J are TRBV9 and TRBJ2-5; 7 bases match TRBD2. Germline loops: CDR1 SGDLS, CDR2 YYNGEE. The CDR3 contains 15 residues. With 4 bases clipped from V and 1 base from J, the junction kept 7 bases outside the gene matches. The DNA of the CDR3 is TGTGCCAGCAGCCTCGCGGGGGTCATCCAAGAGACCCAGTACTTC. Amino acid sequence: CASSLAGVIQETQYF. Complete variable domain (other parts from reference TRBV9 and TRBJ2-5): DSGVTQTPKHLITATGQRVTLRCSPRSGDLSVYWYQQSLDQGLQFLIQYYNGEERAKGNILERFSAQQFPDLHSELNLSSLELGDSALYFCASSLAGVIQETQYFGPGTRLLVL.

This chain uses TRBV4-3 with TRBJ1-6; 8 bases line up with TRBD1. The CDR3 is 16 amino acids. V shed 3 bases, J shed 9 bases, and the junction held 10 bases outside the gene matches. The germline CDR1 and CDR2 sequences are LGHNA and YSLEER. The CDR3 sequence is CASSHSGAGGFSPLHF. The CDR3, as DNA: TGCGCCAGCAGCCATTCAGGAGCAGGGGGCTTTTCACCCCTCCACTTT.

The CDR3 spells CASSPRDRGYEQYF. The DNA for the CDR3 is TGTGCCAGCAGCCCACGGGACAGGGGGTACGAGCAGTACTTC. The chain is built from TRBV7-8 and TRBJ2-7, with TRBD1 matching 11 bases. Germline lookup yields CDR1 SGHVS and CDR2 FQNEAQ. CDR3 size: 14 residues. V shed 5 bases, J shed 4 bases, and the junction held 4 bases outside the gene matches.

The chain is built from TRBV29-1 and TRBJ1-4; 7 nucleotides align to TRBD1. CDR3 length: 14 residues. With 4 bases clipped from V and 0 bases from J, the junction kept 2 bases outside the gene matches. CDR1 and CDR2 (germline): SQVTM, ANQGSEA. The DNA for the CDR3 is TGCAGCGTTGCGGACAGGCCAACTAATGAAAAACTGTTTTTT. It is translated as CSVADRPTNEKLFF.

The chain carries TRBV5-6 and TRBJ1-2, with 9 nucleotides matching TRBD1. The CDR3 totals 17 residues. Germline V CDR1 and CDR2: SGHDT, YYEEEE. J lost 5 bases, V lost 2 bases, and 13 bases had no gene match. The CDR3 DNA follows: TGTGCCAGCAGCTTAGTTACAGGGGGCGCAGTAGCTTATGGCTACACCTTC. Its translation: CASSLVTGGAVAYGYTF.